Each of the 26 T cell receptor beta chains below was sequenced from the same sample in a study of blood T cell repertoires in COVID-19. Assay used: immunoSEQ multiplex PCR; TCRdb lists only in-frame clones, some missing. The sample has 200,000 to 250,000 clones, 84% seen once; the top ten hold 15% to 20%. Source material: peripheral blood. These receptor sequences come from a woman older than 75 with active or convalescent COVID-19.

J is TRBJ2-3 and V is TRBV7-2; the D gene is possibly TRBD2 (5 bases). Germline V CDR1 and CDR2: SGHTA, FQGNSA. The germline V and J ends were trimmed by 1 base and 1 base, with 6 bases remaining between them. CDR3 size: 14 residues. The chain's CDR3 is CASSLGSGTDTQYF. In nucleotides, the CDR3 is TGTGCCAGCAGCTTAGGTAGCGGCACAGATACGCAGTATTTT.

V and J are TRBV7-6 and TRBJ2-5; the match to TRBD2 covers 12 bases. The CDR3 totals 15 residues. The V and J ends lost 3 bases and 4 bases, in that order; junction bases with no gene match: 3. Per the germline V gene, CDR1 is SGHVS and CDR2 is FNYEAQ. CDR3 sequence (DNA): TGTGCCAGCAGCTTTCTAGCGGGGGGGTTAGAGACCCAGTACTTC. Translated, it gives CASSFLAGGLETQYF.

The chain is built from TRBV10-3 and TRBJ1-2; D possibly corresponds to TRBD1 (5 bases). Germline CDR1 is ENHRY and CDR2 is SYGVKD. Trimming took off 4 bases at V and 0 bases at J, with 9 bases between the two ends. There are 14 residues in the CDR3. The CDR3 spells CAISGGLTNYGYTF. The CDR3 bases are TGTGCCATCAGTGGGGGACTGACTAACTATGGCTACACCTTC.

This clone was picked up a small number of times. The chain is built from TRBV13 and TRBJ2-7, with a weak D call TRBD2 (7 bases). The ends were cut back, 1 base at V and 4 bases at J, with 17 bases in the middle. The CDR3 has 16 residues. Per the germline V gene, CDR1 is PRHDT and CDR2 is FYEKMQ (reference sequence). The CDR3 protein is CASSLDGGAAFYEQYF. As DNA, the CDR3 is TGTGCCAGCAGCTTAGATGGGGGGGCTGCCTTTTACGAGCAGTACTTC.

J is TRBJ2-2 and V is TRBV25-1, with no clear D. Germline CDR1 reads MGHDK; CDR2 reads SYGVNS. Trimming pared 7 bases from V and 4 bases from J, leaving 13 bases between. The CDR3 runs to 14 residues. CDR3 amino acids: CASTEPGATGELFF. The CDR3 nucleotides are TGTGCCAGCACAGAACCAGGCGCCACCGGGGAGCTGTTTTTT.

This clone was recorded once. The chain couples TRBV11-2 to TRBJ2-7, with TRBD2 as a possible D gene (5 bases). This CDR3 is built from 11 residues. The germline V gene has CDR1 SGHAT and CDR2 FQNNGV. V was pared by 4 bases and J by 7 bases, with 8 bases between. The CDR3 spells CASSSPGEQYF. CDR3 bases: TGTGCCAGCAGCTCCCCGGGGGAGCAGTACTTC.

This clone was counted only a few times. The chain has TRBV7-9 and TRBJ2-1; 7 positions match TRBD2. V lost 6 bases and J lost 2; bases outside the gene matches: 7. Germline V gene sequence: CDR1 SEHNR, CDR2 FQNEAQ (reference sequence). This CDR3 spans 15 amino acids. CDR3 coding DNA: TGTGCCAGCAGTTCGCGGGAGACCACCTACAATGAGCAGTTCTTC. It specifies CASSSRETTYNEQFF.

The rearrangement joins TRBV27 to TRBJ2-1, with a tentative D call TRBD1 (5 bases). Per germline, CDR1 MNHEY and CDR2 SMNVEV (reference sequence). The CDR3 is made up of 15 amino acids. Trimming stripped 6 bases from V and 0 bases from J, with 12 bases between. The DNA of the CDR3 is TGTGCCAGCAGCCGTGCAGGGAACTCCTACAATGAGCAGTTCTTC. It specifies CASSRAGNSYNEQFF.

The chain links TRBV9 to TRBJ2-7, with TRBD1 matching over 10 bases. Germline trimming cut 0 bases from V and 6 bases from J; bases unmatched to any gene: 3. Germline values: CDR1 SGDLS, CDR2 YYNGEE. The CDR3 runs to 14 residues. As DNA, the CDR3 is TGTGCCAGCAGCGTAGGGGGACAGGGGATCGAGCAGTACTTC. Amino acid sequence: CASSVGGQGIEQYF. The full variable domain, with the rest looked up from reference TRBV9 and TRBJ2-7, is DSGVTQTPKHLITATGQRVTLRCSPRSGDLSVYWYQQSLDQGLQFLIQYYNGEERAKGNILERFSAQQFPDLHSELNLSSLELGDSALYFCASSVGGQGIEQYFGPGTRLTVT.

The genes are TRBV28 and TRBJ2-1; 9 bases agree with TRBD1. Germline assignment: CDR1 MDHEN and CDR2 SYDVKM. V shed 3 bases and J 1 base; nucleotides not matched to a gene: 4. This CDR3 has 16 amino acids. CDR3 nucleotide sequence: TGTGCCAGCAGTTTCTCGGACAGGGGATCCTACAATGAGCAGTTCTTC. Translating it yields CASSFSDRGSYNEQFF.

V usage is TRBV27 and J usage is TRBJ1-1, with 7 bases fitting TRBD1. The CDR3 is made up of 15 amino acids. Germline lookup yields CDR1 MNHEY and CDR2 SMNVEV (reference sequence). With 3 bases clipped from V and 8 bases from J, the junction kept 12 bases outside the gene matches. The CDR3 region has the DNA TGTGCCAGCAGTTTCGGCTCTGGACAGGAGGCGGAAGCTTTCTTT. Translating gives CASSFGSGQEAEAFF.

The chain combines TRBV3-1 (or the pseudogene TRBV3-2) with TRBJ2-2, with D hard to call. The CDR3 contains 13 residues. Trimming removed 2 bases from V and 3 bases from J, with 4 bases in between. Per the germline V gene, CDR1 is LGHDT and CDR2 is YNNKEL (reference sequence). The CDR3 sequence: CASSQSYTGELFF. Written as DNA, the CDR3 is TGTGCCAGCAGCCAATCGTACACCGGGGAGCTGTTTTTT.

This clone was observed a handful of times. The rearrangement links TRBV7-2 to TRBJ2-1, with a weak D call TRBD2 (5 bases). V lost 2 bases and J 4 bases, leaving 12 bases between the germline ends. The germline gives CDR1 SGHTA, CDR2 FQGNSA. CDR3 size: 15 residues. The CDR3 coding sequence is TGTGCCAGCAGCTTACAAGGAGAGGGTTACAATGAGCAGTTCTTC. Translating it yields CASSLQGEGYNEQFF.

The J gene is TRBJ1-1, the V gene TRBV5-1, with 9 nucleotides matching TRBD1. V lost 4 bases and J lost 0; bases outside the gene matches: 10. The CDR3 length is 17 residues. The germline CDR1 and CDR2 sequences are SGHRS and YFSETQ. CDR3 sequence reads: CASSLRDREAMNTEAFF. Written as DNA, the CDR3 is TGCGCCAGCAGCCTCCGGGACAGGGAGGCCATGAACACTGAAGCTTTCTTT.

The chain links TRBV2 to TRBJ2-1; TRBD2 aligns across 7 bases. The CDR3 length is 15 residues. CDR1 SNHLY and CDR2 FYNNEI come from the germline V gene. V trimming: 3 bases; J trimming: 8 bases; junction bases outside the gene matches: 10. The CDR3 region is CASSDTGTTSDEQFF. In DNA, the CDR3 is TGTGCCAGCAGTGATACTGGGACTACGTCTGATGAGCAGTTCTTC.

The chain is built from TRBV5-1 and TRBJ1-2; no clear D. The CDR3 consists of 14 residues. Germline CDR1 is SGHRS and CDR2 is YFSETQ. Trimming took 0 bases from V and 6 from J, leaving 12 bases between them. Written as DNA, the CDR3 is TGCGCCAGCAGCTTGGGGGGAGGGAAAGATGGCTACACCTTC. It yields the protein CASSLGGGKDGYTF.

This clone was counted only a few times. The chain combines TRBV19 with TRBJ2-7; D unresolved. Germline assignment: CDR1 LNHDA and CDR2 SQIVND (reference sequence). V lost 8 bases and J lost 2, with 16 bases in between. This CDR3 contains 14 residues. The CDR3 reads CASLGTKAPYEQYF. CDR3 nucleotide sequence: TGTGCCAGTCTCGGAACTAAGGCTCCCTACGAGCAGTACTTC.

The chain carries TRBV14 and TRBJ1-1; D unclear. CDR1 and CDR2 from the germline V gene are SGHDN and FVKESK. The CDR3 runs to 14 residues. Trimming removed 4 bases from V and 1 base from J, with 10 bases in between. The CDR3, as DNA: TGTGCCAGCAGCCCCCTGGAGAGGAACACTGAAGCTTTCTTT. Translation gives CASSPLERNTEAFF.

CDR3 loop: CATVAGGRNEQFF. In DNA form, the CDR3 reads TGTGCCACCGTAGCGGGGGGACGCAATGAGCAGTTCTTC. The chain couples TRBV19 to TRBJ2-1, with TRBD2 matching over 10 bases. This CDR3 is 13 amino acids long. Germline loops: CDR1 LNHDA, CDR2 SQIVND (reference sequence). The V gene end was trimmed by 10 bases and the J gene end by 6 bases; junction bases not matched to a gene: 6.

This clone appeared a few times. The V gene is TRBV6-1, the J gene TRBJ2-7; D perhaps matches TRBD1 (6 bases). Per the germline V gene, CDR1 is MNHNS and CDR2 is SASEGT. The CDR3 runs 13 residues. V dropped 3 bases and J dropped 6 bases, with 12 bases sitting between them. In DNA, the CDR3 is TGTGCCAGCAGTGAGGGTCACAGGGTCGAGCAGTACTTC. The encoded protein is CASSEGHRVEQYF.

This chain connects TRBV30 to TRBJ2-3, with TRBD2 identical over 9 bases. This CDR3 region has 15 residues. V was clipped by 3 bases and J by 5 bases; unmatched bases: 9. Germline CDR1 GTSNPN, CDR2 SVGIG (reference sequence). This CDR3 reads CAWSRGRGGLDTQYF. CDR3 in DNA: TGTGCCTGGAGCCGCGGGAGGGGGGGGTTAGATACGCAGTATTTT. The full variable domain, in which reference TRBV30 and TRBJ2-3 provide the parts outside the CDR3, is SQTIHQWPATLVQPVGSPLSLECTVEGTSNPNLYWYRQAAGRGLQLLFYSVGIGQISSEVPQNLSASRPQDRQFILSSKKLLLSDSGFYLCAWSRGRGGLDTQYFGPGTRLTVL.

The rearrangement joins TRBV7-6 to TRBJ2-2; 9 bases agree with TRBD1. V lost 4 bases, J lost 5 bases, and 5 bases stayed unmatched. Germline CDR1 SGHVS, CDR2 FNYEAQ. The CDR3 spans 15 residues. The CDR3 bases are TGTGCCAGCAGCTCATGGACAGGGGAAACCGGGGAGCTGTTTTTT. Amino acids: CASSSWTGETGELFF.

The CDR3 sequence is CASSLNPPRTGLYGYTF. The DNA for the CDR3 is TGTGCCAGCAGCTTAAATCCACCGCGGACAGGACTCTATGGCTACACCTTC. The chain is built from TRBV7-3 and TRBJ1-2; 7 bases map to TRBD1. The CDR3 extends over 17 amino acids. V gave up 1 base and J gave up 4 bases; unmatched junction bases: 12. From germline, CDR1 is SGHTA and CDR2 FQGTGA.

This clone was seen just once. The gene calls are TRBV11-2 and TRBJ2-5; 11 bases are shared with TRBD2. Germline V gives CDR1 SGHAT, CDR2 FQNNGV. V was pared by 2 bases and J by 1 base, with 3 bases of the junction left unmatched. The CDR3 contains 16 residues. CDR3 sequence: CASSLTSGGGQETQYF. CDR3 DNA: TGTGCCAGCAGCTTAACTAGCGGGGGAGGCCAAGAGACCCAGTACTTC.

This chain links TRBV6-5 with TRBJ2-7; D unresolved. From germline, CDR1 is MNHEY and CDR2 SVGAGI. The CDR3 extends over 10 amino acids. V gave up 8 bases and J gave up 4 bases, with 6 bases separating them. This CDR3 reads CASSNYEQYF. CDR3 in DNA: TGTGCCAGCTCCAATTACGAGCAGTACTTC.

The gene calls are TRBV28 and TRBJ2-7; 7 nucleotides match TRBD2. This CDR3 contains 14 residues. V was clipped by 6 bases and J by 0 bases; unmatched bases: 5. Germline CDR1 is MDHEN and CDR2 is SYDVKM. CDR3 DNA: TGTGCCAGCAGAGCGGGGACCTACTCCTACGAGCAGTACTTC. Protein product: CASRAGTYSYEQYF.